Each of the 8 T cell receptor beta chains below was sequenced from the same sample in a study of breast tumors, draining lymph nodes, adjacent tissues. The lymph nodes were axillary draining lymph nodes from breast cancer patients. MiXCR was run by TCRdb on the multiplex PCR reads, yielding one entry per CDR3 protein. Of 150,000 to 250,000 distinct CDR3 sequences listed, roughly 29% are singletons. The sample taken for sequencing was axillary lymph node tissue. The receptors shown here come from a female donor with breast cancer. Some clones in this sample may be carry-over from other donors' samples.

This clonotype came up a few times. CDR3 DNA sequence: TGTGCCAGCAGTGTCCGACCGCTTGAGGTCACTGAAGCTTTCTTT. It is translated as CASSVRPLEVTEAFF. The genes are TRBV6-1 and TRBJ1-1; no clear D. The germline V gene has CDR1 MNHNS and CDR2 SASEGT. The CDR3 totals 15 residues. V was pared by 4 bases and J by 4 bases, with 16 bases between.

In the case of this clonotype: An end of the junction does not agree with germline; a read error may underlie this. This chain connects TRBV7-2 to TRBJ2-7, with D perhaps matching TRBD1 (6 bases). The CDR3 runs to 15 residues. The germline V gene has CDR1 SGHTA and CDR2 FQGNSA. The CDR3 spells CASSLVRDISYEQHF. CDR3 DNA: TGTGCCAGCAGCTTAGTTCGGGACATCTCCTACGAGCAGCACTTC. Variable domain in full (rest from reference TRBV7-2 and TRBJ2-7): GAGVSQSPSNKVTEKGKDVELRCDPISGHTALYWYRQSLGQGLEFLIYFQGNSAPDKSGLPSDRFSAERTGGSVSTLTIQRTQQEDSAVYLCASSLVRDISYEQHFGPGTRLTVT.

This chain joins TRBV5-5 and TRBJ2-1; 11 bases align to TRBD2. Per the germline V gene, CDR1 is SGHKS and CDR2 is YYEKEE (reference sequence). Trimming took 4 bases from V and 4 from J; bases not matched to a gene: 16. The CDR3 is 19 amino acids. CDR3 sequence: CASSLGRDRLAGSYNEQFF. CDR3 DNA sequence: TGTGCCAGCAGCCTTGGCCGGGACAGACTAGCGGGATCTTACAATGAGCAGTTCTTC.

This clonotype has only a few counts. The CDR3 DNA reads TGTGCCAGCAGCTCAAAAACCTCAGGGTTCGGCCAAGATACGCAGTATTTT. This gives the protein CASSSKTSGFGQDTQYF. This chain uses TRBV6-5 with TRBJ2-3, with a tentative D call TRBD1 (5 bases). With 6 bases removed from V and 5 bases from J, the gap between germline ends came to 24 bases. The germline V gene has CDR1 MNHEY and CDR2 SVGAGI. This CDR3 region has 17 residues.

With respect to this clonotype: A much larger clone differs from this one at a single base, so this may be a read error. The chain combines TRBV7-9 with TRBJ2-5, with TRBD2 matching 10 bases. The CDR3 is 17 residues long. Germline V gene sequence: CDR1 SEHNR, CDR2 FQNEAQ (reference sequence). The CDR3 here is CASSLGGSGGPQEPQYF. The CDR3 bases are TGTGCCAGCAGCTTAGGAGGTAGCGGGGGGCCTCAAGAGCCCCAGTACTTC.

As for this clonotype: Compared with germline, one end of the junction differs, possibly owing to a read error. The chain carries TRBV15 and TRBJ1-4; 9 nucleotides align to TRBD1. Germline assignment: CDR1 LNHNV and CDR2 YYDKDF (reference sequence). The CDR3 totals 16 residues. The CDR3 region has the DNA TGTGCCACCACGAATTATGCGGGACAGGGTAATGAAAAACCGTTTTTT. As protein: CATTNYAGQGNEKPFF.

This clonotype was seen once. One junction end disagrees with the germline gene, perhaps due to a read error. The chain combines TRBV12-3 or TRBV12-4 with TRBJ2-2; 7 nucleotides match TRBD1. The CDR3 runs 15 residues. The CDR3 bases are TGTGCCAGCAGTAGGGACAGCGGACGGGCCGGGGAGCTGTTCTTT. Its protein is CASSRDSGRAGELFF.

Concerning this clonotype: The junction and the germline gene differ at one end; a read error may be behind it. The chain employs TRBV29-1 and TRBJ1-2, with D unclear. The CDR3 covers 13 residues. Germline assignment: CDR1 SQVTM and CDR2 ANQGSEA. CDR3 coding DNA: TGTGCCAGCAGCTTGCCGGGATCCTATGGCTACACCTTC. This gives the protein CASSLPGSYGYTF.